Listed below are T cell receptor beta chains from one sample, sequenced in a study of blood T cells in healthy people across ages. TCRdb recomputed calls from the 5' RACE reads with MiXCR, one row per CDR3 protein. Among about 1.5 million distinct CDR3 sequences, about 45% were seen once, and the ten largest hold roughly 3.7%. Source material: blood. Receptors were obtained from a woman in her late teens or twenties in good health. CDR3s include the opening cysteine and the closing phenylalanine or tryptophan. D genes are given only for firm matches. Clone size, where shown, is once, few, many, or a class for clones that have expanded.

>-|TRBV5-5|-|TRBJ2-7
CASDPSSYNEQYF
TGTGCCAGCGACCCGAGCTCCTACAATGAGCAGTACTTC
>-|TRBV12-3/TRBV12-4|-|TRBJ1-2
CASSRRRNGNYGYTF
TGTGCCAGCAGCCGCAGAAGGAATGGAAACTATGGCTACACCTTC
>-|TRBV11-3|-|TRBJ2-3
CASRTQVVAGISTDTQYF
TGTGCCAGCCGTACCCAAGTCGTTGCGGGGATCAGCACAGATACGCAGTATTTT
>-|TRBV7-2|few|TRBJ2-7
CASSLDGLGGAANEQYF
TGTGCCAGCAGCTTAGACGGATTGGGCGGGGCCGCCAACGAGCAGTACTTC
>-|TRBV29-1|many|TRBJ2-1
CSIPVTYNEQFF
TGCAGCATCCCGGTGACCTACAATGAGCAGTTCTTC
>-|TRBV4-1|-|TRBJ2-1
CASSQEFPALSGTYNEQFF
TGCGCCAGCAGCCAAGAGTTCCCCGCACTGAGCGGCACCTACAATGAGCAGTTCTTC
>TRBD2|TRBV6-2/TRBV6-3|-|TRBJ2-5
CASSSGTSSLNEQYF
TGTGCCAGCAGTTCCGGGACTAGTTCCCTCAATGAGCAGTACTTC
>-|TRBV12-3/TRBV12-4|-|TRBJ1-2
CASRLDSAYGYTF
TGTGCCAGCAGGTTGGACAGCGCTTATGGCTACACCTTC
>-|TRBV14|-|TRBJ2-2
CASSQERFYTGELFF
TGTGCCAGCAGCCAAGAGCGGTTTTACACCGGGGAGCTGTTTTTT
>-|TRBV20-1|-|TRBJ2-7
CSAKTGSLREQYF
TGCAGTGCAAAGACAGGCTCGTTGAGAGAGCAGTACTTC
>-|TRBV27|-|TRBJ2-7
CASSFSLAAYEQYF
TGTGCCAGCAGTTTTAGTCTAGCAGCCTACGAGCAGTACTTC
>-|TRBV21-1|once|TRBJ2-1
CASERVRVGFRSSYNEQFF
TGTGCCAGCGAAAGAGTCAGGGTAGGCTTCAGGAGCTCCTACAACGAGCAGTTCTTC
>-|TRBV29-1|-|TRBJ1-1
CSVGGRLRVDTEAFF
TGCAGCGTTGGGGGTCGGTTGCGGGTGGACACTGAAGCTTTCTTT
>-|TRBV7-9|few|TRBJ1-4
CASSLAGISFF
TGTGCCAGCAGCTTAGCGGGGATTTCGTTTTTT
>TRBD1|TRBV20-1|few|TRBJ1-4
CSARQGDPGEKLFF
TGCAGTGCACGACAGGGGGACCCGGGGGAAAAACTGTTTTTT
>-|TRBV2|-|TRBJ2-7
CASRQGYSSYEQYF
TGTGCCAGCAGACAGGGTTACAGCTCCTACGAGCAGTACTTC
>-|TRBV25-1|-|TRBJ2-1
CASHSIGDRETQFF
TGTGCCAGCCACAGTATCGGGGACCGGGAGACCCAGTTCTTC
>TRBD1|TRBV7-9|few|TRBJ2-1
CASSIPGQGYNEQFF
TGTGCCAGCAGCATTCCGGGACAGGGGTACAATGAGCAGTTCTTC
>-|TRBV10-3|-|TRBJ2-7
CAISELTRGGEQYF
TGTGCCATCAGTGAGTTGACACGGGGCGGCGAGCAGTACTTC
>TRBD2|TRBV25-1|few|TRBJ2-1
CASRGGGGPNEQFF
TGTGCCAGTCGTGGGGGGGGAGGCCCCAATGAGCAGTTCTTC
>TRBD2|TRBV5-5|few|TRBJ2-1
CASSFTSGNHEQFF
TGTGCCAGCAGCTTCACTAGCGGGAACCATGAGCAGTTCTTC
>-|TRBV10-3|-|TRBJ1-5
CAISEGQSNQPQHF
TGTGCCATCAGTGAGGGACAATCGAATCAGCCCCAGCATTTT
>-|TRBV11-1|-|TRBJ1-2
CASSLSRASRYTF
TGTGCCAGCAGCTTAAGTCGGGCGTCCCGCTACACCTTC
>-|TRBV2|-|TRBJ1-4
CAGRDVANEKLFF
TGTGCCGGCAGGGATGTGGCTAATGAAAAACTGTTTTTT
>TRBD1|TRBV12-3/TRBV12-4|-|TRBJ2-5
CASPPSPGQGLETQYF
TGTGCCAGCCCACCTAGCCCGGGACAGGGGCTAGAGACCCAGTACTTC
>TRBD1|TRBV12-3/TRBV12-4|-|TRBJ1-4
CASSSGQAYEKLFF
TGTGCCAGCAGCTCGGGACAGGCTTATGAAAAACTGTTTTTT
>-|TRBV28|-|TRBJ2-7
CASRFPGLAYEQYF
TGTGCCAGCAGATTCCCGGGCCTTGCCTACGAGCAGTACTTC
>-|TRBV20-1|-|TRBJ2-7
CSARLTGYEQYF
TGCAGTGCTAGACTAACAGGTTACGAGCAGTACTTC
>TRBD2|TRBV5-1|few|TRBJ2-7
CASTRLAEFKSEQYF
TGCGCCAGCACCCGACTAGCGGAGTTCAAGAGTGAGCAGTACTTC
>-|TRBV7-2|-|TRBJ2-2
CASRKRVTGELFF
TGTGCCAGCAGAAAACGGGTCACCGGGGAGCTGTTTTTT
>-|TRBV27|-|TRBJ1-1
CASSLRPYWTNTEAFF
TGTGCCAGCAGTTTACGCCCCTATTGGACGAACACTGAAGCTTTCTTT
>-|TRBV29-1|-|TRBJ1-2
CSVEDPGLAGYTF
TGCAGCGTTGAAGATCCCGGACTGGCCGGCTACACCTTC
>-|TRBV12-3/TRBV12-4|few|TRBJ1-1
CASSKHGTGNTEAFF
TGTGCCAGCAGTAAACATGGGACGGGCAACACTGAAGCTTTCTTT
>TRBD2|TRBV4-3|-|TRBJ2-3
CASSQELAESQYF
TGCGCCAGCAGCCAAGAACTAGCGGAATCGCAGTATTTT
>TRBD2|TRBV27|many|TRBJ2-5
CASSSGTSGETQYF
TGTGCCAGCAGCTCCGGGACTAGCGGGGAGACCCAGTACTTC
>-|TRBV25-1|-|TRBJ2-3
CASSDPGATDTQYF
TGTGCCAGCAGTGACCCCGGAGCCACAGATACGCAGTATTTT
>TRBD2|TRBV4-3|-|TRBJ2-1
CASSHPGGGEQFF
TGCGCCAGCAGCCACCCGGGGGGTGGTGAGCAGTTCTTC
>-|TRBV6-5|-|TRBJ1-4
CASRMDPTNEKLFF
TGTGCCAGCAGGATGGACCCAACTAATGAAAAACTGTTTTTT
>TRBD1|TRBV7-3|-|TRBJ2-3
CASSPWTGADTQYF
TGTGCCAGCAGCCCCTGGACAGGCGCAGATACGCAGTATTTT
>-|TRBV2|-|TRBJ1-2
CASGARQSYGYTF
TGTGCCAGCGGTGCTCGCCAGAGCTATGGCTACACCTTC
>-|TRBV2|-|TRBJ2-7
CASSVMGGSYEQYF
TGTGCCAGCAGTGTCATGGGGGGCTCCTACGAGCAGTACTTC
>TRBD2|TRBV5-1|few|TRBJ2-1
CASSLAKAGVNNEQFF
TGCGCCAGCAGCTTGGCCAAGGCGGGAGTGAACAATGAGCAGTTCTTC
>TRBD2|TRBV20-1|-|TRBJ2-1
CSARDGLAIEQFF
TGCAGTGCTAGAGACGGACTAGCTATTGAGCAGTTCTTC
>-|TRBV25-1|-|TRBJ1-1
CASRNGWTEAFF
TGTGCCAGCAGGAATGGGTGGACTGAAGCTTTCTTT
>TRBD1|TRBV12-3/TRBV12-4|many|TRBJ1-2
CASSFSGGNYGYTF
TGTGCCAGCAGTTTTTCAGGGGGGAACTATGGCTACACCTTC
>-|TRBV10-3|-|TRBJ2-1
CAIGESGATYNEQFF
TGTGCCATCGGTGAGTCGGGCGCCACTTACAATGAGCAGTTCTTC
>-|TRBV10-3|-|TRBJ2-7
CATSDTTYEQYF
TGTGCCACCTCGGACACGACCTACGAGCAGTACTTC
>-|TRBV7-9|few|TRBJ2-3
CASSLALIAADTQYF
TGTGCCAGCAGCTTAGCGCTGATAGCGGCAGATACGCAGTATTTT
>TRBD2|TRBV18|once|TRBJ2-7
CASSPPSAGRAHEQYF
TGTGCCAGCTCACCGCCCTCGGCCGGGAGGGCCCACGAGCAGTACTTC